One sample yielded the 22 T cell receptor beta chains listed below, sequenced in a study of read filtering for tumor transcriptome and immune sequencing. From about 0.4 ug of RNA, a library with molecular barcoded alpha/delta and beta/gamma adaptors was made. TCRdb processed the reads anew with MiXCR; each CDR3 protein has one entry. Among roughly 49,000 distinct CDR3 sequences, around 20% were seen once, and the ten largest hold 30% to 45%. The specimen was a population of CD138-negative cells sorted from bone marrow. The source is a donor aged 40 or over with multiple myeloma.

This clonotype has ten or more counts. This chain connects TRBV25-1 to TRBJ1-1; weak D call: TRBD1 (6 bases). The germline gives CDR1 MGHDK, CDR2 SYGVNS. Between the trimmed V and J ends, which lost 3 bases and 9 bases, there was a span of 11 bases. The length of the CDR3 is 12 residues. The CDR3 loop reads CASSDTGTQAFF. CDR3 bases: TGTGCCAGCAGTGATACCGGGACACAAGCTTTCTTT.

The table lists this clonotype with many counts. The chain recombines TRBV7-9 with TRBJ2-5; D is perhaps TRBD1 (6 bases). The CDR3 is 14 amino acids. Trimming stripped 5 bases from V and 4 bases from J, with 14 bases between. The germline V gene has CDR1 SEHNR and CDR2 FQNEAQ (reference sequence). The CDR3 here is CASSTGHPRETQYF. The CDR3 nucleotides are TGTGCCAGCAGCACGGGACATCCTCGAGAGACCCAGTACTTC. The whole variable domain, remainder taken from reference TRBV7-9 and TRBJ2-5, is DTGVSQNPRHKITKRGQNVTFRCDPISEHNRLYWYRQTLGQGPEFLTYFQNEAQLEKSRLLSDRFSAERPKGSFSTLEIQRTEQGDSAMYLCASSTGHPRETQYFGPGTRLLVL.

Worth noting for this clonotype: This sequence may be a read error, since a much larger clone differs from it by one base. The gene calls are TRBV29-1 and TRBJ2-6; the match to TRBD1 covers 7 bases. With 7 bases clipped from V and 0 bases from J, the junction kept 15 bases outside the gene matches. The CDR3 has 18 residues. Germline CDR1 and CDR2: SQVTM and ANQGSEA. The CDR3 protein is CSAADTGTAASGANVLTF. The CDR3 region has the DNA TGCAGCGCCGCTGATACCGGGACAGCAGCCTCTGGGGCCAACGTCCTGACTTTC.

The gene calls are TRBV30 and TRBJ2-1; TRBD2 agrees at 7 bases. The V segment lost 2 bases and the J segment 2 bases; nucleotides outside the gene matches: 3. The CDR3 runs 14 residues. The V gene's germline CDR1 is GTSNPN and CDR2 SVGIG (reference sequence). The CDR3 DNA is TGTGCCTGGAGTACCGGGACTACCTACAATGAGCAGTTCTTC. Translation: CAWSTGTTYNEQFF.

The sample holds many counts of this clonotype. The rearrangement joins TRBV7-2 to TRBJ2-1, with 15 bases matching TRBD2. Germline V gene sequence: CDR1 SGHTA, CDR2 FQGNSA. The CDR3 spans 19 residues. The ends lost 5 bases at V and 4 bases at J; junction bases unmatched: 12. CDR3 loop: CASSLRTSGRAFVYNEQFF. The DNA of the CDR3 is TGTGCCAGCAGCCTTCGGACTAGCGGGAGGGCATTTGTGTACAATGAGCAGTTCTTC.

In its sample, this clonotype was seen once. A read error may account for a junction end that differs from germline. This chain uses TRBV9 with TRBJ2-1; a possible D gene is TRBD2 (7 bases). The CDR3 sequence is 18 residues long. The germline V gene has CDR1 SGDLS and CDR2 YYNGEE. In nucleotides, the CDR3 is TGTGCCAGCAACGTAGTTTCTGGGGGCGGGAGTTTGTACAATGAGCAGTTCTTC. Residues: CASNVVSGGGSLYNEQFF.

This clonotype was seen many times. The V and J genes are TRBV7-2 and TRBJ2-2; D is undetermined. The CDR3 covers 12 residues. Per germline, CDR1 SGHTA and CDR2 FQGNSA. Trimming removed 5 bases at V and 1 base at J, with 2 bases between. The CDR3 reads CASSKNTGELFF. Here the CDR3 DNA reads TGTGCCAGCAGCAAGAACACCGGGGAGCTGTTTTTT.

This clonotype was seen many times. The gene calls are TRBV6-4 and TRBJ2-3; TRBD1 matches at 11 bases. J was trimmed by 4 bases and V by 0 bases; bases with no gene match: 0. The CDR3 spans 15 residues. Germline V gene sequence: CDR1 MRHNA, CDR2 SNTAGT. For the CDR3, the DNA is TGTGCCAGCAGTGACTCGGGACAGGGGGCAGATACGCAGTATTTT. Translating gives CASSDSGQGADTQYF.

The sample holds many counts of this clonotype. The rearrangement joins TRBV29-1 to TRBJ2-4, with D maybe TRBD1 (5 bases). This CDR3 contains 13 residues. CDR1 is SQVTM, CDR2 ANQGSEA, per germline. V dropped 5 bases and J dropped 2 bases, with 10 bases sitting between them. CDR3 in amino acids: CSVMDTSKNIQYF. The CDR3, as DNA: TGCAGCGTTATGGACACATCCAAAAACATTCAGTACTTC. Full variable domain (outside the CDR3, taken from reference TRBV29-1 and TRBJ2-4): SAVISQKPSRDICQRGTSLTIQCQVDSQVTMMFWYRQQPGQSLTLIATANQGSEATYESGFVIDKFPISRPNLTFSTLTVSNMSPEDSSIYLCSVMDTSKNIQYFGAGTRLSVL.

About this clonotype: A read error may explain this, as a much larger clone is one base away. The conserved phenylalanine or tryptophan normally closing the CDR3 is absent here, so this likely arose from a read error. The V call is TRBV28, the J call TRBJ2-7; 8 bases map to TRBD1. V trimming: 6 bases; J trimming: 9 bases; junction bases outside the gene matches: 10. CDR1 is MDHEN and CDR2 is SYDVKM in the germline V gene. This CDR3 region has 13 residues. CDR3 DNA sequence: TGTGCCAGCAGGGAGCCTCAGGGGGCTTGGCAGTACCTC. Its translation: CASREPQGAWQYL.

This clonotype has at least ten counts. The chain couples TRBV30 to TRBJ2-1; 10 nucleotides match TRBD2. J gave up 7 bases and V 5 bases, and 8 bases lay outside the gene matches. The CDR3 is made up of 14 amino acids. CDR1 and CDR2 from the germline V gene are GTSNPN and SVGIG (reference sequence). The CDR3 sequence is CAWRAGGPRNEQFF. The CDR3 DNA is TGTGCCTGGCGAGCGGGAGGGCCTCGTAATGAGCAGTTCTTC.

This sequence joins TRBV25-1 and TRBJ2-7; tentatively, D is TRBD1 (5 bases). This CDR3 has 13 amino acids. CDR1 and CDR2 from the germline V gene are MGHDK and SYGVNS. Trimming cost V 8 bases and J 4 bases, with 15 bases left between them. In DNA, the CDR3 is TGTGCCAGCGCTGGGGAAGGGGTGTACGAGCAGTACTTC. This translates into CASAGEGVYEQYF.

This clonotype appeared many times. J is TRBJ2-5 and V is TRBV4-1; D gene unclear. Deletions cut 3 bases from V and 2 bases from J, with 13 bases between. The CDR3 totals 15 residues. CDR1 is MGHRA, CDR2 YSYEKL, per germline. The CDR3 sequence: CASSQVGLEQETQYF. The CDR3 DNA sequence: TGCGCCAGCAGCCAGGTAGGATTAGAGCAAGAGACCCAGTACTTC.

A remark on this clonotype: A much larger clone sits a single nucleotide away, making a read error possible. J is TRBJ1-6 and V is TRBV28, with no clear D. The CDR3 runs to 13 residues. With 1 base removed from V and 14 bases from J, the gap between germline ends came to 12 bases. CDR1 MDHEN and CDR2 SYDVKM come from the germline V gene. The DNA of the CDR3 is TGTGCCAGCAGTTTATCCGGGGAACGGTCCCTCCACTTT. Its protein is CASSLSGERSLHF.

This clonotype was detected many times. The chain uses TRBV5-1 and TRBJ1-5; a possible D gene is TRBD1 (5 bases). This CDR3 is built from 15 residues. V lost 0 bases, J lost 2 bases, and 9 bases lay in between. Germline CDR1 and CDR2: SGHRS and YFSETQ. CDR3: CASSLGPGRNQPQHF. The CDR3 region has the DNA TGCGCCAGCAGCTTGGGTCCAGGGCGCAATCAGCCCCAGCATTTT.

This clonotype occurred many times. V and J are TRBV30 and TRBJ1-1; possible D gene TRBD1, 5 bases. Looked up from germline, CDR1 is GTSNPN and CDR2 is SVGIG (reference sequence). CDR3 length equals 12 residues. Deletions cut 2 bases from V and 7 bases from J, with 11 bases between. In DNA form, the CDR3 reads TGTGCCTGGAGTAGGGGCCTGGATGAAGCTTTCTTT. It is translated as CAWSRGLDEAFF.

This clonotype was counted many times. The chain uses TRBV28 and TRBJ2-6, with 8 positions matching TRBD1. V lost 3 bases and J lost 1; bases outside the gene matches: 8. Germline V lookup: CDR1 MDHEN, CDR2 SYDVKM. The CDR3 runs to 18 residues. CDR3 DNA sequence: TGTGCCAGCAGTTTGAGGACAGGGTCTGGGTCTGGGGCCAACGTCCTGACTTTC. Translating it yields CASSLRTGSGSGANVLTF.

The table lists this clonotype with many counts. The chain employs TRBV6-2 or TRBV6-3 and TRBJ2-2, with a tentative D call TRBD2 (5 bases). Germline CDR1 reads MNHEY; CDR2 reads SVGEGT. The CDR3 contains 15 residues. V was clipped by 2 bases and J by 1 base, with 8 bases between them. The CDR3 DNA is TGTGCCAGCAGTTACGGAGAGGGGAACACCGGGGAGCTGTTTTTT. Residues: CASSYGEGNTGELFF.

This clonotype was observed many times. This sequence joins TRBV6-5 and TRBJ1-1, with D unresolved. Germline V gene data show CDR1 as MNHEY and CDR2 as SVGAGI. The V end lost 2 bases, the J end lost 1 base, and 14 bases lay between the germline ends. The CDR3 has 16 amino acids. The CDR3 reads CASSYAAAGGNTEAFF. For the CDR3, the DNA is TGTGCCAGCAGTTACGCGGCGGCAGGCGGGAACACTGAAGCTTTCTTT.

This clonotype was detected ten times or more. The chain uses TRBV19 and TRBJ2-4; a possible D gene is TRBD2 (6 bases). Germline CDR1 and CDR2: LNHDA and SQIVND (reference sequence). The CDR3 runs 15 residues. Trimming took off 5 bases at V and 2 bases at J, with 13 bases between the two ends. The CDR3, as DNA: TGTGCCAGTAGTTGGACGGGAGAGCCCAAAAACATTCAGTACTTC. This encodes CASSWTGEPKNIQYF. The whole variable domain, filled in from reference TRBV19 and TRBJ2-4, reads DGGITQSPKYLFRKEGQNVTLSCEQNLNHDAMYWYRQDPGQGLRLIYYSQIVNDFQKGDIAEGYSVSREKKESFPLTVTSAQKNPTAFYLCASSWTGEPKNIQYFGAGTRLSVL.

With respect to this clonotype: The final CDR3 position lacks the conserved phenylalanine or tryptophan, pointing to a likely read error. The V call is TRBV28, the J call TRBJ1-5, with 8 positions matching TRBD1. V shed 3 bases, J shed 1 base, and the junction held 5 bases outside the gene matches. CDR1 is MDHEN, CDR2 SYDVKM, per germline. The CDR3 loop spans 16 amino acids. The DNA of the CDR3 is TGTGCCAGCAGTTTGTTGACAGGGGCCAGCAATCAGCCCCAGCATCTT. Translated, it gives CASSLLTGASNQPQHL.

The chain joins TRBV3-2 to TRBJ1-5; the table's D call, TRBD1, was not checked against the DNA. TRBV3-2 is designated a pseudogene. This CDR3 is 14 amino acids long. CDR3 DNA: TGTGCCAGCAGCCACGGGACAGACCATCAACCCCAGCATTTT. This codes for CASSHGTDHQPQHF.